This T cell receptor beta chain appears in the sequencing data of a study of response to subunit inactivated influenza vaccine. This clonotype was observed a few times. The CDR3 consists of 18 residues. Trimming removed 0 bases from V and 2 bases from J, with 18 bases in between. The germline gives CDR1 MNHEY, CDR2 SVGAGI. TCRdb re-derived calls from the RT-PCR reads in MiXCR, one entry per CDR3 protein. In the table there are hundreds of thousands of distinct CDR3 sequences, 10% to 12% of which are singletons. These records were also assigned to another study, of T cells expressing NK-cell markers. This second study says: The cDNA for TCR beta came from 5'RACE template switching with UMIs.

Sequences were derived from PBMCs from blood, sampled on the day of vaccination. The clonotype was recovered from a man aged 50 to 59 who received an inactivated influenza vaccine. This chain connects TRBV6-5 to TRBJ2-3; possibly TRBD1 for D (6 bases). CDR3 sequence: CASSYSIGTRFLTDTQYF. The CDR3, as DNA: TGTGCCAGCAGTTACTCGATAGGGACACGGTTTCTCACAGATACGCAGTATTTT.